What follows are 20 T cell receptor beta chains derived from one specimen sequenced in a study of Graves' ophthalmopathy and Graves' hyperthyroidism. Amplified material comprised TCR beta CDR3 regions derived from RNA transcripts. RT-PCR was first run with HTBI primers, then multiplex PCR in a second round. TCRdb reprocessed the multiplex PCR reads with MiXCR, giving one entry per CDR3 protein. The sample contains hundreds of thousands of distinct CDR3 sequences, around 40% of which appear only once. Sequenced material: peripheral blood. All receptors derive from an adult man with Graves' ophthalmopathy.

This clonotype was recorded at least ten times. This chain joins TRBV25-1 and TRBJ1-1, with TRBD1 identical over 8 bases. Germline V gives CDR1 MGHDK, CDR2 SYGVNS. CDR3 length: 16 amino acids. J was trimmed by 4 bases and V by 3 bases; bases with no gene match: 10. The CDR3 is CASSDLDRQGRTEAFF. CDR3 DNA: TGTGCCAGCAGTGACCTCGACCGACAGGGGCGCACTGAAGCTTTCTTT. The entire variable domain, with the rest obtained from reference TRBV25-1 and TRBJ1-1, is as follows: EADIYQTPRYLVIGTGKKITLECSQTMGHDKMYWYQQDPGMELHLIHYSYGVNSTEKGDLSSESTVSRIRTEHFPLTLESARPSHTSQYLCASSDLDRQGRTEAFFGQGTRLTVV.

V and J are TRBV20-1 and TRBJ1-6, with TRBD1 matching over 9 bases. CDR3 size: 13 residues. Germline V gene data show CDR1 as DFQATT and CDR2 as SNEGSKA (reference sequence). V lost 6 bases, J lost 8 bases, and 5 bases stayed unmatched. CDR3 amino acids: CSARGQGDSPLHF. As DNA, the CDR3 is TGCAGTGCGCGGGGACAGGGAGATTCACCCCTCCACTTT.

A remark on this clonotype: In this CDR3 the conserved last residue, phenylalanine or tryptophan, is missing, so a read error is likely. This chain connects TRBV12-3 or TRBV12-4 to TRBJ1-1; D not certain. This CDR3 has 11 residues. V shed 4 bases and J shed 7 bases, with 7 bases lying between them. The CDR3 DNA follows: TGTGCCAGCAGTTGGAGGAGTGAAGCTTTCCTT. It translates to CASSWRSEAFL.

This clonotype was picked up many times. The chain employs TRBV20-1 and TRBJ1-2, with D tentatively TRBD1 (5 bases). The CDR3 is 11 residues long. Germline lookup yields CDR1 DFQATT and CDR2 SNEGSKA (reference sequence). CDR3 sequence: CSARGDYGYTF. The CDR3 DNA reads TGCAGCGCCCGGGGGGACTATGGCTACACCTTC.

CDR3 protein: CASSVGQGAQHF. CDR3 DNA sequence: TGTGCCAGCAGTGTGGGACAGGGGGCACAGCATTTT. The chain joins TRBV2 to TRBJ1-5, with 12 bases aligning to TRBD1. Trimming removed 4 bases from V and 13 bases from J; junction bases left unmatched: 2. The CDR3 is 12 amino acids. Germline V lookup: CDR1 SNHLY, CDR2 FYNNEI.

The chain recombines TRBV24-1 with TRBJ1-5, with D maybe TRBD1 (5 bases). The CDR3 is 15 amino acids. Trimming pared 11 bases from V and 3 bases from J, leaving 19 bases between. Germline CDR1 KGHDR, CDR2 SFDVKD. The CDR3 coding sequence is TGTGCCAGCAGCTTGGACGGCAGGGTCAATCAGCCCCAGCATTTT. It translates to CASSLDGRVNQPQHF.

This clonotype showed up just a few times. This chain links TRBV7-3 with TRBJ2-5; possible D gene TRBD2, 5 bases. Trimming pared 1 base from V and 5 bases from J, leaving 14 bases between. The germline gives CDR1 SGHTA, CDR2 FQGTGA. The CDR3 has 15 residues. DNA for the CDR3: TGTGCCAGCAGCTTAAGCGGCTCGCCGGGGGAGACCCAGTACTTC. It yields the protein CASSLSGSPGETQYF.

V usage is TRBV12-3 or TRBV12-4 and J usage is TRBJ2-7; no definite D call. Trimming pared 6 bases from V and 4 bases from J, leaving 10 bases between. The CDR3 consists of 12 residues. CDR3 loop: CASRPIAYEQYF. The CDR3 coding sequence is TGTGCCAGCAGACCCATAGCTTACGAGCAGTACTTC.

This clonotype was counted only a few times. The gene calls are TRBV7-9 and TRBJ2-2; D uncertain. Trimming removed 3 bases from V and 0 bases from J, with 8 bases in between. Germline assignment: CDR1 SEHNR and CDR2 FQNEAQ (reference sequence). CDR3 length: 15 residues. The CDR3 nucleotides are TGTGCCAGCAGCTTTTTCCGGGCGAACACCGGGGAGCTGTTTTTT. Protein product: CASSFFRANTGELFF.

This clonotype was seen more than once but under ten times. The chain has TRBV25-1 and TRBJ1-3; 8 bases are shared with TRBD1. Germline V gives CDR1 MGHDK, CDR2 SYGVNS. This CDR3 region has 16 residues. J gave up 1 base and V 6 bases, and 8 bases lay outside the gene matches. CDR3 protein: CASSPTGVLSGNTIYF. As DNA, the CDR3 is TGTGCCAGCAGCCCGACAGGGGTTCTGTCTGGAAACACCATATATTTT.

In this sample, this clonotype turned up a few times. The chain carries TRBV20-1 and TRBJ2-7; TRBD2 agrees at 13 bases. The germline V gene has CDR1 DFQATT and CDR2 SNEGSKA (reference sequence). J gave up 4 bases and V 7 bases, and 4 bases lay outside the gene matches. The CDR3 is 13 residues long. CDR3 sequence: CSVTTSGRYEQYF. The CDR3 nucleotides read TGCAGTGTCACGACTAGCGGGAGGTACGAGCAGTACTTC.

This clonotype was seen only a few times. The CDR3 nucleotides are TGTGCCAGCAGCCCCCCGGGACAGGGTAGAGAGACCCAGTACTTC. This sequence encodes CASSPPGQGRETQYF. This rearrangement joins TRBV11-2 to TRBJ2-5; 9 bases line up with TRBD1. The CDR3 has 15 amino acids. Germline trimming cut 5 bases from V and 4 bases from J; bases unmatched to any gene: 8. Germline CDR1 and CDR2: SGHAT and FQNNGV.

The rearrangement uses TRBV25-1 and TRBJ2-2; D tentatively reads TRBD1 or TRBD2 (6 bases each). V lost 5 bases to trimming and J lost 4 bases, with 17 bases between them. CDR3 length: 16 amino acids. CDR1 is MGHDK and CDR2 is SYGVNS in the germline V gene. Here the CDR3 reads CASSYVRGRITGELFF. The CDR3 nucleotides are TGTGCCAGCAGTTACGTTCGGGGGCGCATCACCGGGGAGCTGTTTTTT. Full variable domain (rest looked up from reference TRBV25-1 and TRBJ2-2): EADIYQTPRYLVIGTGKKITLECSQTMGHDKMYWYQQDPGMELHLIHYSYGVNSTEKGDLSSESTVSRIRTEHFPLTLESARPSHTSQYLCASSYVRGRITGELFFGEGSRLTVL.

Regarding this clonotype: One end of the junction is discordant with germline, which a read error may explain. This chain connects TRBV15 to TRBJ1-2; D not resolved. CDR1 LNHNV and CDR2 YYDKDF come from the germline V gene (reference sequence). This CDR3 has 14 amino acids. CDR3 bases: TGTGCCACGAGCAGCTCGCAGGTATCCCGGGGCTACACCTTC. Residues: CATSSSQVSRGYTF.

This clonotype occurred many times. The chain has TRBV19 and TRBJ1-5; tentative D call: TRBD1 (6 bases). The CDR3 has 13 amino acids. V lost 6 bases and J 7 bases, leaving 13 bases between the germline ends. Germline V gene lookup returns CDR1 LNHDA and CDR2 SQIVND (reference sequence). Here the CDR3 reads CASSPGDWQPQHF. In DNA form, the CDR3 reads TGTGCCAGTAGCCCAGGGGACTGGCAGCCCCAGCATTTT.

A word on this clonotype: One end of the junction fails to match germline, which may point to a read error. The chain carries TRBV10-3 and TRBJ1-2, with a weak D call TRBD1 (5 bases). The germline gives CDR1 ENHRY, CDR2 SYGVKD. The CDR3 has 15 amino acids. CDR3 in amino acids: CASSLALGGRNGYTF. The CDR3 DNA reads as TGTGCCAGCAGTTTAGCGCTGGGGGGACGAAATGGCTACACCTTC.

This clonotype was seen only a few times. The V call is TRBV5-4, the J call TRBJ1-4; no definite D call. Trimming took off 2 bases at V and 5 bases at J, with 7 bases between the two ends. The V gene's germline CDR1 is SGHNT and CDR2 YYREEE (reference sequence). The CDR3 sequence is 13 residues long. CDR3 residues: CASSFYENEKLFF. As DNA, the CDR3 is TGTGCCAGCAGCTTTTACGAAAATGAAAAACTGTTTTTT.

DNA of the CDR3: TGCAGCGTTGGGGCAGGGTCTACCCAGTACACCTTC. Its translation is CSVGAGSTQYTF. The rearrangement uses TRBV29-1 and TRBJ1-2; perhaps TRBD1 as D (5 bases). Germline V gene lookup returns CDR1 SQVTM and CDR2 ANQGSEA. CDR3 length equals 12 residues. The V and J ends lost 4 bases and 11 bases respectively, with 17 bases between them.

Ten or more counts support this clonotype. The rearrangement joins TRBV20-1 to TRBJ2-7, with a possible D match to TRBD1 (6 bases). From germline, CDR1 is DFQATT and CDR2 SNEGSKA (reference sequence). Trimming removed 5 bases at V and 1 base at J, with 15 bases between. The CDR3 is made up of 14 amino acids. CDR3 protein: CSALNRANSYEQYF. The CDR3 nucleotides are TGCAGTGCTCTGAACAGGGCTAATTCCTACGAGCAGTACTTC.

Comment on this clonotype: A much larger clone lies one base from this, so it may be a read error. V and J are TRBV7-2 and TRBJ1-4; no reliable D call. The germline CDR1 and CDR2 sequences are SGHTA and FQGNSA. The CDR3 extends over 13 amino acids. The CDR3 nucleotides are TGTGCCAGCAGCGTAGATCCCGGGGAAAAACTGTCTTTT. It codes for CASSVDPGEKLSF.